This T cell receptor (beta chain) was sequenced for a study of blood T cell repertoires in COVID-19. The overall study: T cells, B-cell-depleted T cells, or PBMCs provided the cDNA or gDNA that served as material.

Per the original data handling: Estimation of nucleated cell counts was performed using reference gene primer amplification. Only in-frame clones appear in the TCRdb table, and some are missing; sequencing was by immunoSEQ multiplex PCR. The V and J calls and clone size come from that table; D and trimming were worked out from the DNA. The repertoire holds 85,000 to 120,000 clones, with roughly 92% as singletons. The CDR3 consists of 13 residues. The germline CDR1 and CDR2 sequences are SGHAT and FQDESV (reference sequence). Trimming took 6 bases from V and 8 from J, leaving 13 bases between them. The chain uses TRBV11-1 and TRBJ1-4; D perhaps matches TRBD1 (5 bases). The TCR was taken from a woman aged 45 to 65 with COVID-19, enrolled during active disease. Sequences were obtained from peripheral blood. This CDR3 reads CASSRDYGEKLFF. CDR3 DNA sequence: TGTGCCAGCAGTCGGGACTACGGGGAAAAACTGTTTTTT.